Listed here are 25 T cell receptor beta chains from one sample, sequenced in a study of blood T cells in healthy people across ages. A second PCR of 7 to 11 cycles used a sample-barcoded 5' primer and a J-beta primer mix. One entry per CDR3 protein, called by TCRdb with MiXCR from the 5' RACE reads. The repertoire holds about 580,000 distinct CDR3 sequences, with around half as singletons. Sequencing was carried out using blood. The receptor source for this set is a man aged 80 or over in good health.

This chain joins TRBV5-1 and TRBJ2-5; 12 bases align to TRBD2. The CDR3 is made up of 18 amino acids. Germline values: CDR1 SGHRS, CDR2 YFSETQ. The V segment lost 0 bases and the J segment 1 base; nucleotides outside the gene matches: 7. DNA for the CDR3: TGCGCCAGCAGCTTGGGACGGACTAGCGGGGAAATCCAAGAGACCCAGTACTTC. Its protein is CASSLGRTSGEIQETQYF.

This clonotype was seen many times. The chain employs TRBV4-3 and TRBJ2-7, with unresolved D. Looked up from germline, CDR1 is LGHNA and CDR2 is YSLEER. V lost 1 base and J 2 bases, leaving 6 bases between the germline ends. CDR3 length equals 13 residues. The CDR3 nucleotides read TGCGCCAGCAGCCAAGTTGGGACCTACGAGCAGTACTTC. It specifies CASSQVGTYEQYF.

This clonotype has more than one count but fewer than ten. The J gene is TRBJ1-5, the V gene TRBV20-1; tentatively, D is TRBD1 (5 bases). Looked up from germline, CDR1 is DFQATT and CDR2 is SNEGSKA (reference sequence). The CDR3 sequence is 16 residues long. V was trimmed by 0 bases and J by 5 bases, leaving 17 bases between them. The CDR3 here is CSARDSKRGGDQPQHF. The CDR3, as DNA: TGCAGTGCTAGAGATTCGAAAAGGGGCGGAGATCAGCCCCAGCATTTT.

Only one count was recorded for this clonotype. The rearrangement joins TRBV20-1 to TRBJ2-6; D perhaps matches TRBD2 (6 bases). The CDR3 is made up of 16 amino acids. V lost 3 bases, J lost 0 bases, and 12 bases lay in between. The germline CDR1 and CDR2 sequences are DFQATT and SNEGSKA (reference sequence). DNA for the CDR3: TGCAGTGCTAGGAAACTAGCATTCTCTGGGGCCAACGTCCTGACTTTC. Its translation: CSARKLAFSGANVLTF.

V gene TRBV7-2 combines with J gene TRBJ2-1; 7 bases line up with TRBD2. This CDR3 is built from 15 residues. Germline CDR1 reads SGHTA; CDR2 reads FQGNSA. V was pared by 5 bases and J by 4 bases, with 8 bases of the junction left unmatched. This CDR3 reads CASSLLGGSYNEQFF. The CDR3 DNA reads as TGTGCCAGCAGCCTCCTCGGGGGGAGTTACAATGAGCAGTTCTTC.

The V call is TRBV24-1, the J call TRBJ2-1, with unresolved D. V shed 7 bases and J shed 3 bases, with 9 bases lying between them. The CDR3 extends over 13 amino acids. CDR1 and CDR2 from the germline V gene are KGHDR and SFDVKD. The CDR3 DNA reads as TGTGCCACCAGCACTGTAAACTACAATGAGCAGTTCTTC. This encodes CATSTVNYNEQFF.

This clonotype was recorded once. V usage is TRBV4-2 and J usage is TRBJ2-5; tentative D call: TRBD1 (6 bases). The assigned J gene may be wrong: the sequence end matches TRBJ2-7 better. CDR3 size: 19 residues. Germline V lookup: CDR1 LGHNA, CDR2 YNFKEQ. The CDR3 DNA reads TGTGCCAGCAGCCAAGAGGGGGCCCAGCAGGGGATCATCGACTACGAGCAGTACTTC. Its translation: CASSQEGAQQGIIDYEQYF.

CDR3 residues: CASGLEQPQHF. The CDR3 DNA reads TGTGCTAGTGGTTTGGAACAGCCCCAGCATTTT. The rearrangement joins TRBV12-5 to TRBJ1-5; D not certain. Looked up from germline, CDR1 is LGHNT and CDR2 is FRNRAP. Trimming stripped 1 base from V and 7 bases from J, with 2 bases between. The CDR3 is 11 residues long.

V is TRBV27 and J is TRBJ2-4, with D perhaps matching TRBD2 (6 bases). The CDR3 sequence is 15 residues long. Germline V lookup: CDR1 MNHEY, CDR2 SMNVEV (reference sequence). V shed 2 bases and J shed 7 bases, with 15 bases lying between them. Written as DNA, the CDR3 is TGTGCCAGCAGTTTAATAAGATCAGGGAGGAACATTCAGTACTTC. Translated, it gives CASSLIRSGRNIQYF.

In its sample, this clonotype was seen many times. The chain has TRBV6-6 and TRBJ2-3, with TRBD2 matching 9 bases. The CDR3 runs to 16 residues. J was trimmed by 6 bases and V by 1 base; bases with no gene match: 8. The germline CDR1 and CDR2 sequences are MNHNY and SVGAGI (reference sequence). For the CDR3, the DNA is TGTGCCAGCAGTTACTGGGCGCGGGAGGGCCACGATACGCAGTATTTT. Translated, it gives CASSYWAREGHDTQYF.

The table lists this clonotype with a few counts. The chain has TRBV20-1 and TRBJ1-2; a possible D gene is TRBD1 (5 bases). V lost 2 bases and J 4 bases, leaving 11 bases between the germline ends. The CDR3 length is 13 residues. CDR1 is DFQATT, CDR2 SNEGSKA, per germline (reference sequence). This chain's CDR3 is CSARPQTAYGYTF. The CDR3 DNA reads TGCAGTGCTAGACCGCAGACAGCCTATGGCTACACCTTC.

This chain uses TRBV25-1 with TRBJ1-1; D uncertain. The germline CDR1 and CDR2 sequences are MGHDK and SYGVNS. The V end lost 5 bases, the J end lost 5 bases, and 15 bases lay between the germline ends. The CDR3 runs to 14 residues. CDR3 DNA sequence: TGTGCCAGCAGTACTGACGGTGCGTTGACTGAAGCTTTCTTT. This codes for CASSTDGALTEAFF.

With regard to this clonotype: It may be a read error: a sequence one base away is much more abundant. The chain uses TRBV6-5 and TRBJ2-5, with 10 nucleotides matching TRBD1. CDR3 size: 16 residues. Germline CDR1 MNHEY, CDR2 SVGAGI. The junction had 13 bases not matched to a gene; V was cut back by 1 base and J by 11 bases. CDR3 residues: CASSYWLGQGKNEQYF. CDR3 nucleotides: TGTGCCAGCAGTTACTGGTTGGGACAGGGGAAGAATGAGCAGTACTTC.

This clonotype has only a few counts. The CDR3 region is CASSGLAGGLTDTQYF. The CDR3 DNA is TGTGCCAGCAGCGGCCTAGCGGGGGGGCTCACAGATACGCAGTATTTT. The rearrangement joins TRBV7-2 to TRBJ2-3, with 12 bases aligning to TRBD2. With 5 bases clipped from V and 2 bases from J, the junction kept 5 bases outside the gene matches. The germline V gene has CDR1 SGHTA and CDR2 FQGNSA. The CDR3 is 16 residues long.

For the CDR3, the DNA is TGCAGTGCTAGCTGGACAGGGTACCAAGAGACCCAGTACTTC. Translated: CSASWTGYQETQYF. The J gene is TRBJ2-5, the V gene TRBV20-1; 8 bases are a match to TRBD1. J lost 0 bases, V lost 3 bases, and 3 bases had no gene match. This CDR3 region has 14 residues. In germline, CDR1 is DFQATT, CDR2 SNEGSKA (reference sequence).

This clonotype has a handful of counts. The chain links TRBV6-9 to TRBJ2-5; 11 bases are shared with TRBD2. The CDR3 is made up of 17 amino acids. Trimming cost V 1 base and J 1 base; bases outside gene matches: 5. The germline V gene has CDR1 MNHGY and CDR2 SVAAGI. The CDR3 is CASSYFALAGGQETQYF. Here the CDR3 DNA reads TGTGCCAGCAGTTATTTTGCCCTAGCGGGGGGCCAAGAGACCCAGTACTTC.

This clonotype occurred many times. CDR3 amino acids: CASGSGSVSYEQYF. CDR3 bases: TGTGCCAGCGGGAGTGGAAGCGTCTCCTACGAGCAGTACTTC. The rearrangement links TRBV6-6 to TRBJ2-7; weak D call: TRBD2 (5 bases). The germline gives CDR1 MNHNY, CDR2 SVGAGI (reference sequence). The ends were cut back, 8 bases at V and 0 bases at J, with 14 bases in the middle. CDR3 length: 14 amino acids.

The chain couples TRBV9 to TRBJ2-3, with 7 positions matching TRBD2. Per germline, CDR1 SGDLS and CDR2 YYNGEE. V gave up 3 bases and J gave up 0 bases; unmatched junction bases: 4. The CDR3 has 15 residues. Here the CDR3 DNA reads TGTGCCAGCAGCGAACTAGCGACCAGCACAGATACGCAGTATTTT. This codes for CASSELATSTDTQYF.

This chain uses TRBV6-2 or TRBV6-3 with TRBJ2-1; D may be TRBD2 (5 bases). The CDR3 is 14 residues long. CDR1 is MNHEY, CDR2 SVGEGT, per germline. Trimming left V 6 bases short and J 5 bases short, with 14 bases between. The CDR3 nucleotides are TGTGCCAGCAGGACCTCGAGGGCCAACAATGAGCAGTTCTTC. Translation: CASRTSRANNEQFF.

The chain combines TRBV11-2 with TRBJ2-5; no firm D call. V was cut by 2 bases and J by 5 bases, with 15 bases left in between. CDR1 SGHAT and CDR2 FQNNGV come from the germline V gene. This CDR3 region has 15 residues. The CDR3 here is CASSLIPGPRETQYF. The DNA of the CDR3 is TGTGCCAGCAGCTTAATCCCGGGCCCTAGGGAGACCCAGTACTTC.

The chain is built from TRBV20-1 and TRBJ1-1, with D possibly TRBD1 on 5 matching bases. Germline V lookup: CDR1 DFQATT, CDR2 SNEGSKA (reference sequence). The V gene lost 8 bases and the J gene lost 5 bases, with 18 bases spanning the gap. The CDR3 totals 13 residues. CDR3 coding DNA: TGCAGTTCGGGGCAGGAGGCGCTTACTGAAGCTTTCTTT. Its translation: CSSGQEALTEAFF.

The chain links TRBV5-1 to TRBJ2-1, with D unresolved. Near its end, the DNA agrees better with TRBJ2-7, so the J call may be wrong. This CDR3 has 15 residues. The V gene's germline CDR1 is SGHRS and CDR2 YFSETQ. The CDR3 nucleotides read TGCGCCAGCCGTGGGGAACCCGAGCCCTACAATGAGCAGTACTTC. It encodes CASRGEPEPYNEQYF.

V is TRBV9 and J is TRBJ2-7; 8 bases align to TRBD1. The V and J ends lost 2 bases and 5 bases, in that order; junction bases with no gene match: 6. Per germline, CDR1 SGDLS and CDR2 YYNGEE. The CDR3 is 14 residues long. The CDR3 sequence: CASSVTGARDEQYF. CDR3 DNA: TGTGCCAGCAGCGTGACAGGGGCGAGGGACGAGCAGTACTTC.

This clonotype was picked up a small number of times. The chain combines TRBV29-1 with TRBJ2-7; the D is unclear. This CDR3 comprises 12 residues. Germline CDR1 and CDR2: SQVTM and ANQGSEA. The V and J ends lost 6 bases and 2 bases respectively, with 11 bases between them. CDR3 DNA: TGCAGCGTCGAGGACCGAGCCTACGAGCAGTACTTC. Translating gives CSVEDRAYEQYF.

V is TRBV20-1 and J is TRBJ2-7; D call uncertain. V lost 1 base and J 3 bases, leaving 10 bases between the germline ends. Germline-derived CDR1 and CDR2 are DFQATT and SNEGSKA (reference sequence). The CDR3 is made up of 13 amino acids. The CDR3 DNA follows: TGCAGTGCTAGAGGAGACGGAAACTACGAGCAGTACTTC. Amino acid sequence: CSARGDGNYEQYF.